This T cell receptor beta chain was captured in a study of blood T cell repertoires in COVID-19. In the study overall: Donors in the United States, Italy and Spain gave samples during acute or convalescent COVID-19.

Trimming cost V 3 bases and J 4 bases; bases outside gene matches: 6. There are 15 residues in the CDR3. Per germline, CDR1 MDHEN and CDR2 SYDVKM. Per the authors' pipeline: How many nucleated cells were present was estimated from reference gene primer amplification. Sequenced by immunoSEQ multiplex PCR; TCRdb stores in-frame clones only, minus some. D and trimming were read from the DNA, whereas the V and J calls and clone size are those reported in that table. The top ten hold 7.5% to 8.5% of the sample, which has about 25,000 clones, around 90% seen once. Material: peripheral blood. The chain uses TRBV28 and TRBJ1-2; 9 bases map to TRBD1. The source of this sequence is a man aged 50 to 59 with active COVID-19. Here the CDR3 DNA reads TGTGCCAGCAGTTTTTGGGGGGACAGGGTCTATGGCTACACCTTC. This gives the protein CASSFWGDRVYGYTF.